These T cell receptor beta chains were read from a single sample in a study of quantifying T cell responses using KT2 cells. TCRdb re-analysed the UMI-ligation and nested PCR reads in MiXCR, keeping a single row per CDR3 protein. The sample records some 34,000 distinct CDR3 sequences, over 9% being singletons. The specimen was PBMCs spiked with cells of the T cell clone KT2. The source is a human donor. The CDR3 runs from the conserved cysteine through the conserved F or W. Each record gives: J gene, CDR3 length, D gene, clone size, V gene, CDR3 DNA, CDR3 protein. A D gene is named only where the DNA matches it firmly. Clone size is stated in some rows and not others, as once, few, many or a class when expanded.

J: TRBJ1-1; length: 14; D: -; size: -; V: TRBV20-1; DNA: TGCAGTGCTAAAAGACAGGAGATGAACACTGAAGCTTTCTTT; CDR3: CSAKRQEMNTEAFF
J: TRBJ2-1; length: 16; D: -; size: few; V: TRBV7-8; DNA: TGTGCCAGCAGCCCAGGGGGGGACTGGACCTACAATGAGCAGTTCTTC; CDR3: CASSPGGDWTYNEQFF
J: TRBJ1-5; length: 13; D: -; size: few; V: TRBV4-3; DNA: TGCGCCAGCAGCCAAGATCGAGATCAGCCCCAGCATTTT; CDR3: CASSQDRDQPQHF
J: TRBJ1-2; length: 12; D: -; size: -; V: TRBV12-5; DNA: TGTGCTAGTGGTCCAGCCGCCTATGGCTACACCTTC; CDR3: CASGPAAYGYTF
J: TRBJ2-3; length: 18; D: TRBD2; size: many; V: TRBV29-1; DNA: TGCAGCGTTGAGGGGACTAGCGGACCCTCCTCTCGCACAGATACGCAGTATTTT; CDR3: CSVEGTSGPSSRTDTQYF
J: TRBJ2-5; length: 17; D: -; size: few; V: TRBV20-1; DNA: TGCAGTGCTAGAGTCCATTTCCCAGGGACTGCACAAGAGACCCAGTACTTC; CDR3: CSARVHFPGTAQETQYF
J: TRBJ2-3; length: 16; D: -; size: many; V: TRBV7-2; DNA: TGTGCCAGCAGCCTCCACTCCGGGAGAACCACAGATACGCAGTATTTT; CDR3: CASSLHSGRTTDTQYF
J: TRBJ1-2; length: 13; D: -; size: many; V: TRBV29-1; DNA: TGCAGCGTTGAAGGGGGCGATTCCTATGGCTACACCTTC; CDR3: CSVEGGDSYGYTF
J: TRBJ1-6; length: 18; D: TRBD1; size: many; V: TRBV13; DNA: TGTGCCAGCAGCCCGGGACAGTCTAGAAGGTCCTATAATTCACCCCTCCACTTT; CDR3: CASSPGQSRRSYNSPLHF
J: TRBJ1-2; length: 11; D: -; size: -; V: TRBV2; DNA: TGTGCCAGCAGTGAAGGCCGTGGCTACACCTTC; CDR3: CASSEGRGYTF
J: TRBJ1-1; length: 12; D: -; size: few; V: TRBV13; DNA: TGTGCCAGCAGCTTAGGCCGCACTGAAGCTTTCTTT; CDR3: CASSLGRTEAFF
J: TRBJ1-2; length: 14; D: TRBD1; size: many; V: TRBV29-1; DNA: TGCAGCGTTGAACTCTTCCGGGACAGGGACGGCTACACCTTC; CDR3: CSVELFRDRDGYTF
J: TRBJ1-6; length: 13; D: -; size: many; V: TRBV3-1; DNA: TGTGCCAGCTCCCGGGACGCTAATTCACCCCTCCACTTT; CDR3: CASSRDANSPLHF
J: TRBJ2-2; length: 15; D: TRBD1; size: many; V: TRBV6-6; DNA: TGTGCCAGCAGTCACGGGGGACAGGACACCGGGGAGCTGTTTTTT; CDR3: CASSHGGQDTGELFF
J: TRBJ1-1; length: 16; D: -; size: many; V: TRBV27; DNA: TGTGCCAGCAGTTGGGCCAGGGGTGGCCTTAGCGCTGAAGCTTTCTTT; CDR3: CASSWARGGLSAEAFF
J: TRBJ2-7; length: 16; D: TRBD2; size: many; V: TRBV12-3/TRBV12-4; DNA: TGTGCCAGCAGTTCCCGAGGAGCGGGAGGGACCTACGAGCAGTACTTC; CDR3: CASSSRGAGGTYEQYF